A single sample is the source of the 25 T cell receptor beta chains below, sequenced in a study of blood T cells in healthy people across ages. A second PCR of 7 to 11 cycles used a sample-barcoded 5' primer and a J-beta primer mix. TCRdb fed the 5' RACE reads into MiXCR, producing one record per CDR3 protein. Of about 2 million distinct CDR3 sequences listed, 49% are singletons. Sequencing used blood. The receptors were sampled from a woman aged 40 to 50 in good health.

This clonotype appeared a single time. The rearrangement joins TRBV6-2 or TRBV6-3 to TRBJ1-1; a possible D gene is TRBD1 (5 bases). The length of the CDR3 is 14 residues. The germline V and J ends were trimmed by 8 bases and 0 bases, with 13 bases remaining between them. Germline lookup yields CDR1 MNHEY and CDR2 SVGEGT. CDR3 loop: CASQVTGLNTEAFF. For the CDR3, the DNA is TGTGCCAGCCAAGTTACAGGACTGAACACTGAAGCTTTCTTT.

The chain joins TRBV20-1 to TRBJ2-5; 8 bases fit TRBD2. Germline assignment: CDR1 DFQATT and CDR2 SNEGSKA (reference sequence). The V gene end was trimmed by 3 bases and the J gene end by 1 base; junction bases not matched to a gene: 4. The CDR3 sequence is 14 residues long. The CDR3 DNA sequence: TGCAGTGCTAGGGAGCGGGGGCTCCAAGAGACCCAGTACTTC. This sequence encodes CSARERGLQETQYF.

The chain is built from TRBV5-1 and TRBJ2-1; D might be TRBD1 (5 bases). Germline V gene sequence: CDR1 SGHRS, CDR2 YFSETQ. The CDR3 length is 15 residues. V dropped 0 bases and J dropped 5 bases, with 12 bases sitting between them. The CDR3 here is CASSLEGAPHNEQFF. In DNA, the CDR3 is TGCGCCAGCAGCTTGGAAGGGGCCCCCCACAATGAGCAGTTCTTC.

The rearrangement uses TRBV7-6 and TRBJ2-7; the D gene is possibly TRBD2 (5 bases). From germline, CDR1 is SGHVS and CDR2 FNYEAQ. Deletions cut 4 bases from V and 2 bases from J, with 12 bases between. The CDR3 runs 14 residues. DNA of the CDR3: TGTGCCAGCAGCTCTAAGACCGGGACCTACGAGCAGTACTTC. This translates into CASSSKTGTYEQYF.

The rearrangement joins TRBV6-2 or TRBV6-3 to TRBJ1-5; 9 bases line up with TRBD1. V lost 6 bases to trimming and J lost 7 bases; unmatched junction nucleotides: 13. In germline, CDR1 is MNHEY, CDR2 SVGEGT. This CDR3 comprises 16 residues. The CDR3 nucleotides are TGTGCCAGCAGCCAACATAGGACAGGGGCCGAACAGCCCCAGCATTTT. Protein product: CASSQHRTGAEQPQHF.

This chain connects TRBV12-3 or TRBV12-4 to TRBJ1-1; D gene ambiguous. The CDR3 extends over 14 amino acids. Trimming pared 4 bases from V and 0 bases from J, leaving 9 bases between. The CDR3 reads CASSSWSLNTEAFF. CDR3 coding DNA: TGTGCCAGCAGTTCCTGGAGCCTGAACACTGAAGCTTTCTTT.

The chain carries TRBV5-1 and TRBJ2-6; D perhaps matches TRBD1 (6 bases). The CDR3 extends over 16 amino acids. Germline V gene lookup returns CDR1 SGHRS and CDR2 YFSETQ. Trimming pared 5 bases from V and 1 base from J, leaving 13 bases between. The CDR3 nucleotides are TGCGCCAGCAGTCCAGCACAGGGATCTGGGGCCAACGTCCTGACTTTC. Protein: CASSPAQGSGANVLTF.

The rearrangement uses TRBV28 and TRBJ2-5, with TRBD1 matching over 8 bases. V lost 10 bases to trimming and J lost 2 bases; unmatched junction nucleotides: 6. The germline gives CDR1 MDHEN, CDR2 SYDVKM. This CDR3 comprises 13 residues. The CDR3 region is CATWTGPQETQYF. In DNA, the CDR3 is TGTGCCACCTGGACAGGGCCTCAAGAGACCCAGTACTTC. The entire variable domain, with the rest obtained from reference TRBV28 and TRBJ2-5, is as follows: DVKVTQSSRYLVKRTGEKVFLECVQDMDHENMFWYRQDPGLGLRLIYFSYDVKMKEKGDIPEGYSVSREKKERFSLILESASTNQTSMYLCATWTGPQETQYFGPGTRLLVL.

This clonotype occurred a few times. CDR3 DNA: TGCGCCAGCAGCCGGGACAGTGCTGTCACAGATACGCAGTATTTT. It encodes CASSRDSAVTDTQYF. This chain joins TRBV5-1 and TRBJ2-3, with 7 positions matching TRBD1. The germline V gene encodes CDR1 SGHRS and CDR2 YFSETQ. V was pared by 4 bases and J by 2 bases, with 7 bases of the junction left unmatched. The CDR3 contains 15 residues.

The count of this clonotype is one. This chain links TRBV28 with TRBJ1-5; D unresolved. Germline V gene sequence: CDR1 MDHEN, CDR2 SYDVKM. Trimming removed 6 bases from V and 11 bases from J, with 20 bases in between. The CDR3 sequence is 14 residues long. The DNA of the CDR3 is TGTGCCAGCAGACAACCGGGCCAACTGGTGGCCCAGCATTTT. As protein: CASRQPGQLVAQHF. The whole variable domain, filled in from reference TRBV28 and TRBJ1-5, reads DVKVTQSSRYLVKRTGEKVFLECVQDMDHENMFWYRQDPGLGLRLIYFSYDVKMKEKGDIPEGYSVSREKKERFSLILESASTNQTSMYLCASRQPGQLVAQHFGDGTRLSIL.

The chain is built from TRBV6-5 and TRBJ2-1; 13 nucleotides align to TRBD2. V lost 2 bases to trimming and J lost 7 bases; unmatched junction nucleotides: 11. This CDR3 comprises 18 residues. Looked up from germline, CDR1 is MNHEY and CDR2 is SVGAGI. CDR3 DNA sequence: TGTGCCAGCAGTTACCCTACTGAACTAGCGGGGGGGAGTAATGAGCAGTTCTTC. Translated, it gives CASSYPTELAGGSNEQFF.

The V gene is TRBV5-1, the J gene TRBJ2-1, with 8 bases lining up with TRBD2. V lost 2 bases to trimming and J lost 4 bases; unmatched junction nucleotides: 11. CDR1 and CDR2 (germline): SGHRS, YFSETQ. This CDR3 comprises 17 residues. The CDR3 coding sequence is TGCGCCAGCAGCTTAATAAACTCCGGGACTAGGTACAATGAGCAGTTCTTC. It codes for CASSLINSGTRYNEQFF.

This sequence joins TRBV6-1 and TRBJ1-2; no reliable D call. Trimming removed 3 bases from V and 4 bases from J, with 9 bases in between. Germline CDR1 and CDR2: MNHNS and SASEGT. The CDR3 has 13 residues. The CDR3 protein is CASSEAWSYGYTF. The CDR3 DNA is TGTGCCAGCAGTGAGGCGTGGAGCTATGGCTACACCTTC.

The chain employs TRBV28 and TRBJ1-4, with a weak D call TRBD1 (5 bases). Germline-derived CDR1 and CDR2 are MDHEN and SYDVKM. V lost 4 bases and J lost 3, with 9 bases in between. The length of the CDR3 is 14 residues. The CDR3: CASSWGGANEKLFF. The CDR3 nucleotides are TGTGCCAGCAGTTGGGGGGGTGCTAATGAAAAACTGTTTTTT.

The DNA of the CDR3 is TGCAGTGCTAGTTCGCCATTCGGAAATGAGCAGTTCTTC. Translating gives CSASSPFGNEQFF. The chain combines TRBV20-1 with TRBJ2-1; D unresolved. The CDR3 extends over 13 amino acids. Trimming left V 3 bases short and J 7 bases short, with 13 bases between. CDR1 and CDR2 (germline): DFQATT, SNEGSKA (reference sequence).

This chain links TRBV29-1 with TRBJ1-1; tentative D call: TRBD1 (5 bases). Germline V gives CDR1 SQVTM, CDR2 ANQGSEA. This CDR3 has 14 residues. Trimming removed 7 bases at V and 7 bases at J, with 22 bases between. CDR3 residues: CSADDRGELGEAFF. The CDR3 region has the DNA TGCAGCGCTGATGACCGAGGGGAATTAGGTGAAGCTTTCTTT. Using reference TRBV29-1 and TRBJ1-1 for the parts outside the CDR3, the full variable domain is SAVISQKPSRDICQRGTSLTIQCQVDSQVTMMFWYRQQPGQSLTLIATANQGSEATYESGFVIDKFPISRPNLTFSTLTVSNMSPEDSSIYLCSADDRGELGEAFFGQGTRLTVV.

The genes are TRBV6-5 and TRBJ1-1; a possible D gene is TRBD1 (6 bases). The CDR3 has 13 residues. V dropped 3 bases and J dropped 7 bases, with 12 bases sitting between them. Germline values: CDR1 MNHEY, CDR2 SVGAGI. The CDR3 bases are TGTGCCAGCAGTTATTCGGGGGGCGGTGAAGCTTTCTTT. Protein: CASSYSGGGEAFF.

The rearrangement links TRBV7-2 to TRBJ2-5; the D gene could be TRBD1 or TRBD2 (5 bases each). V was pared by 4 bases and J by 3 bases, with 15 bases between. Germline V gene data show CDR1 as SGHTA and CDR2 as FQGNSA. The CDR3 length is 15 residues. This CDR3 is CASSSSRGTEETQYF. CDR3 in DNA: TGTGCCAGCAGCTCTAGTCGGGGCACCGAAGAGACCCAGTACTTC.

The rearrangement joins TRBV20-1 to TRBJ1-5; D gene ambiguous. Between the trimmed V and J ends, which lost 5 bases and 4 bases, there was a span of 15 bases. The CDR3 runs to 14 residues. Germline CDR1 DFQATT, CDR2 SNEGSKA (reference sequence). For the CDR3, the DNA is TGCAGTGCTCCCCACAGTGTTGGGAATCAGCCCCAGCATTTT. Translation gives CSAPHSVGNQPQHF.

This chain connects TRBV7-9 to TRBJ2-2, with D perhaps matching TRBD1 (5 bases). With 6 bases removed from V and 1 base from J, the gap between germline ends came to 9 bases. The CDR3 totals 14 residues. Germline V gene sequence: CDR1 SEHNR, CDR2 FQNEAQ (reference sequence). This CDR3 is CASSSTVNTGELFF. The CDR3 DNA sequence: TGTGCCAGCAGTTCGACAGTGAACACCGGGGAGCTGTTTTTT.

V and J are TRBV7-9 and TRBJ1-2, with a possible D match to TRBD1 (5 bases). Germline V gives CDR1 SEHNR, CDR2 FQNEAQ (reference sequence). The ends were cut back, 1 base at V and 4 bases at J, with 13 bases in the middle. The CDR3 covers 15 residues. The DNA of the CDR3 is TGTGCCAGCAGCTTAGGCCAGGGATGGGGCTATGGCTACACCTTC. It encodes CASSLGQGWGYGYTF.

This chain joins TRBV11-2 and TRBJ2-5; 8 bases are shared with TRBD1. The V and J ends lost 0 bases and 2 bases, in that order; junction bases with no gene match: 2. The CDR3 length is 15 residues. The V gene's germline CDR1 is SGHAT and CDR2 FQNNGV. CDR3 sequence: CASSLDWDRQETQYF. Here the CDR3 DNA reads TGTGCCAGCAGCTTAGATTGGGACAGGCAAGAGACCCAGTACTTC.

This chain connects TRBV4-2 to TRBJ1-6, with D perhaps TRBD1 (5 bases). This CDR3 is built from 17 residues. Between the trimmed V and J ends, which lost 2 bases and 7 bases, there was a span of 18 bases. Per the germline V gene, CDR1 is LGHNA and CDR2 is YNFKEQ. CDR3 in amino acids: CASSQLPLREGNSPLHF. DNA for the CDR3: TGTGCCAGCAGCCAACTACCCCTCAGGGAAGGCAATTCACCCCTCCACTTT.

A few counts support this clonotype. The chain uses TRBV29-1 and TRBJ2-7, with D hard to call. Germline V lookup: CDR1 SQVTM, CDR2 ANQGSEA. The CDR3 runs 13 residues. Trimming took 5 bases from V and 0 from J, leaving 11 bases between them. CDR3 region: CSVFRDNSYEQYF. In DNA form, the CDR3 reads TGCAGCGTTTTCCGAGACAACTCCTACGAGCAGTACTTC.

J is TRBJ2-7 and V is TRBV7-2; D is undetermined. This CDR3 is 15 amino acids long. Germline CDR1 SGHTA, CDR2 FQGNSA. With 2 bases removed from V and 3 bases from J, the gap between germline ends came to 14 bases. This chain's CDR3 is CASSLNSYVGYEQYF. DNA for the CDR3: TGTGCCAGCAGCTTAAATAGCTATGTCGGCTACGAGCAGTACTTC.